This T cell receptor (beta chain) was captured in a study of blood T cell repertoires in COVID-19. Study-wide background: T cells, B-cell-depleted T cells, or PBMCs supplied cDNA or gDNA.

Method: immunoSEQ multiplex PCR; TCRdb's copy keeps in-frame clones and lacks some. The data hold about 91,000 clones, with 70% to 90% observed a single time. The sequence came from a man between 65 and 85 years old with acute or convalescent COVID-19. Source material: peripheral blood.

CDR3 nucleotides: TGTGCCAGCCGTAACGGACTGGCCTATAATTCACCCCTCCACTTT. The encoded protein is CASRNGLAYNSPLHF. This chain uses TRBV6-5 with TRBJ1-6; D remains unclear. Trimming pared 8 bases from V and 2 bases from J, leaving 13 bases between. The CDR3 has 15 amino acids. From germline, CDR1 is MNHEY and CDR2 SVGAGI.